This T cell receptor (beta chain) was captured by sequencing in a study of tumor-infiltrating lymphocytes in primary liver carcinoma. Overall study context: With diameters of about 4 to 11 cm, tumors were stage T1-T3 N0M0. Overall study findings and caveats: Overlap between tumor regions exceeded overlap of tumor with adjacent tissue or blood. Tumors had a significantly higher top-250-clone fraction than blood (p = 0.039).

Germline DNA was also extracted, with blood RNA taken from unsorted whole blood. Patients were treatment-naive with chronic HBV infection. Synthesis of TCR beta cDNA was carried out from 500 ng total RNA with a constant-region primer. Three-round nested multiplex PCR performed with slightly modified ARM-PCR produced the TCR beta libraries. MiXCR was run by TCRdb on the multiplex PCR reads, yielding one entry per CDR3 protein. The repertoire holds approximately 300,000 distinct CDR3 sequences, with more than 55% as singletons. With regard to this clonotype: Its specificity is not known. One junction end disagrees with the germline gene, perhaps due to a read error.

The receptor comes from a man aged 40-50 years with primary liver carcinoma and hepatitis B virus infection. The specimen was peripheral blood.

Written as DNA, the CDR3 is TGCGCCAGAAAGTTGGGCGATGATCAGTTCTTC. Translating gives CARKLGDDQFF. The V call is TRBV10-1, the J call TRBJ2-1; D gene ambiguous. Germline assignment: CDR1 WNHNN and CDR2 SYGVQD (reference sequence). This CDR3 has 11 residues.